A single sample gave rise to the 14 T cell receptor beta chains below, sequenced in a study of blood T cell repertoires in COVID-19. Libraries were prepared by immunoSEQ multiplex PCR; TCRdb keeps only in-frame clonotypes and omits some of them. The sample contains roughly 150,000 clones, roughly 82% of which appear only once. The sequenced material came from peripheral blood. The receptors come from a human donor with acute or convalescent COVID-19. The donor label of this sample is uncertain.

J is TRBJ1-6 and V is TRBV4-3, with 7 bases lining up with TRBD1. Trimming at V came to 1 base and at J to 3 bases, leaving 6 bases not matched to a gene. This CDR3 is built from 17 residues. CDR1 is LGHNA, CDR2 YSLEER, per germline. The CDR3 DNA reads TGCGCCAGCAGCCAAGGCGAAGGGACAGTCTATAATTCACCCCTCCACTTT. This translates into CASSQGEGTVYNSPLHF.

V is TRBV3-1 (or the pseudogene TRBV3-2) and J is TRBJ2-6; 7 bases map to TRBD2. CDR3 length: 18 residues. V lost 1 base to trimming and J lost 0 bases; unmatched junction nucleotides: 6. The germline gives CDR1 LGHDT, CDR2 YNNKEL (reference sequence). CDR3 in amino acids: CASSQVGLGSSGANVLTF. The CDR3 nucleotides are TGTGCCAGCAGCCAAGTAGGACTAGGTTCCTCTGGGGCCAACGTCCTGACTTTC.

This chain connects TRBV29-1 to TRBJ2-1; tentative D call: TRBD2 (6 bases). This CDR3 has 11 residues. Germline V CDR1 and CDR2: SQVTM, ANQGSEA. V was pared by 4 bases and J by 9 bases, with 10 bases between. The CDR3 nucleotides read TGCAGCGTTGGGCGGGACGCTGAGCAGTTCTTC. It encodes CSVGRDAEQFF.

The chain joins TRBV6-5 to TRBJ2-6, with D perhaps matching TRBD2 (5 bases). CDR3 length: 15 amino acids. Trimming stripped 6 bases from V and 1 base from J, with 10 bases between. Germline loops: CDR1 MNHEY, CDR2 SVGAGI. CDR3 region: CASRARGSGANVLTF. For the CDR3, the DNA is TGTGCCAGCAGGGCTCGGGGTTCTGGGGCCAACGTCCTGACTTTC.

The gene calls are TRBV2 and TRBJ2-5, with 8 bases fitting TRBD1. The junction had 11 bases not matched to a gene; V was cut back by 10 bases and J by 4 bases. Germline-derived CDR1 and CDR2 are SNHLY and FYNNEI. This CDR3 comprises 14 residues. CDR3 residues: CATYGQGEGETQYF. CDR3 coding DNA: TGTGCCACATATGGACAGGGTGAAGGAGAGACCCAGTACTTC. The variable domain in full, completed from reference TRBV2 and TRBJ2-5, reads EPEVTQTPSHQVTQMGQEVILRCVPISNHLYFYWYRQILGQKVEFLVSFYNNEISEKSEIFDDQFSVERPDGSNFTLKIRSTKLEDSAMYFCATYGQGEGETQYFGPGTRLLVL.

The rearrangement links TRBV5-1 to TRBJ1-1; tentatively, D is TRBD1 (6 bases). The ends were cut back, 1 base at V and 3 bases at J, with 13 bases in the middle. This CDR3 is built from 15 residues. Germline V gene sequence: CDR1 SGHRS, CDR2 YFSETQ. The CDR3 sequence: CASSLKQGGDTEAFF. The CDR3 nucleotides read TGCGCCAGCAGCTTGAAACAGGGAGGGGACACTGAAGCTTTCTTT. Full variable domain (rest looked up from reference TRBV5-1 and TRBJ1-1): KAGVTQTPRYLIKTRGQQVTLSCSPISGHRSVSWYQQTPGQGLQFLFEYFSETQRNKGNFPGRFSGRQFSNSRSEMNVSTLELGDSALYLCASSLKQGGDTEAFFGQGTRLTVV.

The rearrangement links TRBV2 to TRBJ1-5; D might be TRBD1 (5 bases). CDR3 length: 14 amino acids. Germline-derived CDR1 and CDR2 are SNHLY and FYNNEI. Trimming cost V 5 bases and J 2 bases, with 10 bases left between them. CDR3: CASSTLGRNQPQHF. The CDR3 nucleotides are TGTGCCAGCAGTACTTTGGGGCGCAATCAGCCCCAGCATTTT.

The chain couples TRBV2 to TRBJ1-2, with TRBD1 as a possible D gene (6 bases). This CDR3 is built from 13 residues. V lost 6 bases and J 4 bases, leaving 12 bases between the germline ends. Per germline, CDR1 SNHLY and CDR2 FYNNEI. The CDR3 sequence is CASRAGESYGYTF. The CDR3 region has the DNA TGTGCCAGCAGGGCAGGGGAGAGCTATGGCTACACCTTC. The full variable domain, completed using reference TRBV2 and TRBJ1-2, is EPEVTQTPSHQVTQMGQEVILRCVPISNHLYFYWYRQILGQKVEFLVSFYNNEISEKSEIFDDQFSVERPDGSNFTLKIRSTKLEDSAMYFCASRAGESYGYTFGSGTRLTVV.

The V and J genes are TRBV15 and TRBJ1-4, with 9 bases matching TRBD1. Germline V gene data show CDR1 as LNHNV and CDR2 as YYDKDF (reference sequence). Trimming took 0 bases from V and 6 from J; bases not matched to a gene: 5. This CDR3 spans 16 amino acids. The chain's CDR3 is CATSRDQQGADEKLFF. The CDR3 DNA reads TGTGCCACCAGCAGAGATCAACAGGGGGCAGATGAAAAACTGTTTTTT. Combining the CDR3 with reference TRBV15 and TRBJ1-4 gives the whole variable domain DAMVIQNPRYQVTQFGKPVTLSCSQTLNHNVMYWYQQKSSQAPKLLFHYYDKDFNNEADTPDNFQSRRPNTSFCFLDIRSPGLGDTAMYLCATSRDQQGADEKLFFGSGTQLSVL.

This clone has only a few counts. The gene calls are TRBV7-2 and TRBJ1-4, with 8 positions matching TRBD1. Germline-derived CDR1 and CDR2 are SGHTA and FQGNSA. V dropped 5 bases and J dropped 2; count of bases not matched to a gene: 4. This CDR3 is 15 amino acids long. CDR3 sequence: CASSPTGATNEKLFF. The CDR3, as DNA: TGTGCCAGCAGCCCGACAGGGGCCACTAATGAAAAACTGTTTTTT.

This clone appeared a single time. This rearrangement joins TRBV11-1 to TRBJ1-2; the match to TRBD1 covers 7 bases. This CDR3 comprises 14 residues. CDR1 SGHAT and CDR2 FQDESV come from the germline V gene (reference sequence). J was trimmed by 5 bases and V by 6 bases; bases with no gene match: 9. The CDR3 region has the DNA TGTGCCAGCAGAAATACAGGGGACGCTTATGGCTACACCTTC. This sequence encodes CASRNTGDAYGYTF.

The CDR3 DNA is TGTGCCTGGAGTCCTCAGGGAATCGGGGAGCTGTTTTTT. The encoded protein is CAWSPQGIGELFF. The rearrangement links TRBV30 to TRBJ2-2; weak D call: TRBD1 (5 bases). The CDR3 totals 13 residues. Germline V gene lookup returns CDR1 GTSNPN and CDR2 SVGIG (reference sequence). The V and J ends lost 2 bases and 7 bases respectively, with 11 bases between them.

The chain links TRBV4-1 to TRBJ1-6; 7 bases align to TRBD1. V dropped 5 bases and J dropped 13; count of bases not matched to a gene: 11. The germline gives CDR1 MGHRA, CDR2 YSYEKL. This CDR3 spans 14 amino acids. The CDR3 DNA follows: TGCGCCAGCAGCATCGACAGGGTCCAGGATCCCCTCCACTTT. It codes for CASSIDRVQDPLHF.

J is TRBJ1-2 and V is TRBV7-8; D is unclear. Germline CDR1 is SGHVS and CDR2 is FQNEAQ. V dropped 5 bases and J dropped 0 bases, with 7 bases sitting between them. The CDR3 length is 13 residues. CDR3 protein: CASSPGSNYGYTF. The DNA of the CDR3 is TGTGCCAGCAGCCCGGGGTCTAACTATGGCTACACCTTC.